This T cell receptor (beta chain) was found in a study of PD-1 blockade in classical Hodgkin lymphoma. Study conclusions and caveats: For complete responders, baseline diversity was comparable to that of newly diagnosed patients. Why the repertoires differ is still unclear, perhaps disease activity or prior therapy.

Every single patient, without exception, relapsed after autologous stem cell transplantation, and brentuximab vedotin exposure varied. Classification of best responses gave complete response, partial response or progressive disease. The V gene's germline CDR1 is MGHDK and CDR2 SYGVNS. The CDR3 runs 14 residues. V gave up 6 bases and J gave up 4 bases; unmatched junction bases: 4. A note on this clone: Its antigen remains unknown.

TCRdb's table, derived via immunoSEQ multiplex PCR, lists solely in-frame clones and lacks some. Of fewer than 45,000 clones in the sample, approximately 90% were seen once. The TCR sequence derives from a human donor with classical Hodgkin lymphoma. The rearrangement uses TRBV25-1 and TRBJ1-1; 11 bases line up with TRBD1. The material was peripheral blood mononuclear cells (PBMCs), obtained before the second cycle of nivolumab. The CDR3 reads CASRRGQGGTEAFF. CDR3 bases: TGTGCCAGCAGAAGGGGACAGGGGGGCACTGAAGCTTTCTTT.